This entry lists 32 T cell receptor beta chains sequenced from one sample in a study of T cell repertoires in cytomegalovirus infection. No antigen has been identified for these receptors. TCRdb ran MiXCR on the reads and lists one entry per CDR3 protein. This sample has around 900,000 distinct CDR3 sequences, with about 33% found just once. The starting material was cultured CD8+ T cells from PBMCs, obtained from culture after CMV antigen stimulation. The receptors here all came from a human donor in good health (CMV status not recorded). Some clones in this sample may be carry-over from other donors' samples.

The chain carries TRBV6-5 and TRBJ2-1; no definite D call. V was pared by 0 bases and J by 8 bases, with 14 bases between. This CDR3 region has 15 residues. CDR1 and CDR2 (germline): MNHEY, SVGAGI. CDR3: CASSYSRTLRDEQFF. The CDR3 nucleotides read TGTGCCAGCAGTTACTCGAGGACGCTAAGAGATGAGCAGTTCTTC.

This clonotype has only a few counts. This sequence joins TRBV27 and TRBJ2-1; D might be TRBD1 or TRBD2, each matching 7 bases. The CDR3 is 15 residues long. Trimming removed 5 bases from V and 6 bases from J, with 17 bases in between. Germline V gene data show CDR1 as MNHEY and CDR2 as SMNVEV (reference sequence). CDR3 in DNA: TGTGCCAGCAGTCAGGGGGGGCTCCGTTTCAATGAGCAGTTCTTC. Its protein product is CASSQGGLRFNEQFF.

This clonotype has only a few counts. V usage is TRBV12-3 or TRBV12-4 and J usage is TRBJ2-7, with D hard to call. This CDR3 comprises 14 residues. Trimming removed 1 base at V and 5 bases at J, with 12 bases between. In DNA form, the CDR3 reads TGTGCCAGCAGTTTAGGGGTCCAACTCCACGAGCAGTACTTC. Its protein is CASSLGVQLHEQYF.

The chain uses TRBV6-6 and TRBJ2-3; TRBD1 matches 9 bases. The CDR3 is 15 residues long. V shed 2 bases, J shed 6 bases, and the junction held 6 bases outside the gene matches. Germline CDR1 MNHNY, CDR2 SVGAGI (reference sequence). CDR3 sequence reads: CASSYRDRAGDTQYF. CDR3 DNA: TGTGCCAGCAGTTACCGGGACAGGGCAGGGGATACGCAGTATTTT.

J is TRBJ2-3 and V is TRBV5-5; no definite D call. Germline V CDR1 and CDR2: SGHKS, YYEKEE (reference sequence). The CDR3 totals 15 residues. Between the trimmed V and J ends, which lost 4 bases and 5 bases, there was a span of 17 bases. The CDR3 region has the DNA TGTGCCAGCAGCCGATTATTATCTCGTCAAGATACGCAGTATTTT. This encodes CASSRLLSRQDTQYF.

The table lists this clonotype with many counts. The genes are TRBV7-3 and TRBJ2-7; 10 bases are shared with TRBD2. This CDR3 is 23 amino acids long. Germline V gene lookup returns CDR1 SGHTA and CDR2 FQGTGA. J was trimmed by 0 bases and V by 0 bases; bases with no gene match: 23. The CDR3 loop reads CASSLTFDRGWTSGENSSYEQYV. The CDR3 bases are TGTGCCAGCAGCTTAACTTTTGACAGGGGTTGGACTAGCGGTGAAAATAGCTCCTACGAGCAGTACGTC.

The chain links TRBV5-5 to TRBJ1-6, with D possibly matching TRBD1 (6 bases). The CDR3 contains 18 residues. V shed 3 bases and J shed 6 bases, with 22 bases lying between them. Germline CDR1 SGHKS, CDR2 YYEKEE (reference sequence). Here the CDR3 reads CASSSDWGTTTFNSPLHF. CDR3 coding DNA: TGTGCCAGCAGCTCCGACTGGGGGACAACAACTTTTAATTCACCCCTCCACTTT.

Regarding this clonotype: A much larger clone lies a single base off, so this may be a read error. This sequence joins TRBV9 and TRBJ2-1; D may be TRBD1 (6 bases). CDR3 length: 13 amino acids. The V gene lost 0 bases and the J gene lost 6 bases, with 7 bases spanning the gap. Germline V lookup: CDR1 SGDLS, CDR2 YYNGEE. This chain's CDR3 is CASSVDRVNEQFF. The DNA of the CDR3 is TGTGCCAGCAGCGTAGACAGGGTCAATGAGCAGTTCTTC.

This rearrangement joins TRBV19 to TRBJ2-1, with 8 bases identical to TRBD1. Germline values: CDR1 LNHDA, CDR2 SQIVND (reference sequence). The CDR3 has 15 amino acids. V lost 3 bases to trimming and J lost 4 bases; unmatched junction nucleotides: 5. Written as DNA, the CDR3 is TGTGCCAGTAGTATGACAGGGGCCGGATACAATGAGCAGTTCTTC. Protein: CASSMTGAGYNEQFF.

CDR3 in DNA: TGTGCCAGCAGCCCGACTAGTCTCGTGAACATTCAGTACTTC. Translated, it gives CASSPTSLVNIQYF. The rearrangement uses TRBV7-9 and TRBJ2-4, with D possibly matching TRBD2 (6 bases). Germline lookup yields CDR1 SEHNR and CDR2 FQNEAQ (reference sequence). V was cut by 5 bases and J by 7 bases, with 15 bases left in between. The CDR3 sequence is 14 residues long.

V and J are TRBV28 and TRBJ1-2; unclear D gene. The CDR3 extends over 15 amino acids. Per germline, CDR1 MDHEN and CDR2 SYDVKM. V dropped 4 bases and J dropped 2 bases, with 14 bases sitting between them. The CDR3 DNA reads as TGTGCCAGCAGTTGGGCGGGCCTGACAAACTATGGCTACACCTTC. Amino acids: CASSWAGLTNYGYTF.

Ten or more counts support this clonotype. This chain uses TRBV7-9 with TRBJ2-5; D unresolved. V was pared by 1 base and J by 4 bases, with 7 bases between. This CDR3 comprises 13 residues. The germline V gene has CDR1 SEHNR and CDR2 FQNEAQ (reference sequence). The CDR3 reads CASSLVRRETQYF. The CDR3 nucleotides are TGTGCCAGCAGCTTAGTGCGGAGAGAGACCCAGTACTTC.

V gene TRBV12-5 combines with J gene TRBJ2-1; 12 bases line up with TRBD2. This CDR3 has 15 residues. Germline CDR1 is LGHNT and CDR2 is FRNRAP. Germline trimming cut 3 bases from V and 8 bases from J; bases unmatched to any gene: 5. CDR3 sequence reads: CASGFTSGGRDEQFF. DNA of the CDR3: TGTGCTAGTGGTTTCACTAGCGGGGGGCGGGATGAGCAGTTCTTC.

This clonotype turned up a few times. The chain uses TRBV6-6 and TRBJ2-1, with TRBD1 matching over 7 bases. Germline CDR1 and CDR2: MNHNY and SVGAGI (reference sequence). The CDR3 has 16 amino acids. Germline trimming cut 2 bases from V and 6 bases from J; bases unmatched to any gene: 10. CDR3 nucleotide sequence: TGTGCCAGCAGTTACCCCGACAGGGTGACGGGCAATGAGCAGTTCTTC. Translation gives CASSYPDRVTGNEQFF.

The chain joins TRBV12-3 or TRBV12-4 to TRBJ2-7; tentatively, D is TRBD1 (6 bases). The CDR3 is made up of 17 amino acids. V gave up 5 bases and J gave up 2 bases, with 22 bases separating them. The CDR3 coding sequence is TGTGCCAGCAGTCCTACAGGGTCCCATGGGGTCACCTACGAGCAGTACGTC. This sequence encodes CASSPTGSHGVTYEQYV.

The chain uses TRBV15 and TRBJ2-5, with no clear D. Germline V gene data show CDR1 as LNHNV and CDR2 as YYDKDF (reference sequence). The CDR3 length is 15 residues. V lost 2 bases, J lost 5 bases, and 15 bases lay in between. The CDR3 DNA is TGTGCCACCAGCAGACGTCGCCAAGGACGGGAGACCCAGTACTTC. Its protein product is CATSRRRQGRETQYF. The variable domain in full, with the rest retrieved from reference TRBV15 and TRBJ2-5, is DAMVIQNPRYQVTQFGKPVTLSCSQTLNHNVMYWYQQKSSQAPKLLFHYYDKDFNNEADTPDNFQSRRPNTSFCFLDIRSPGLGDTAMYLCATSRRRQGRETQYFGPGTRLLVL.

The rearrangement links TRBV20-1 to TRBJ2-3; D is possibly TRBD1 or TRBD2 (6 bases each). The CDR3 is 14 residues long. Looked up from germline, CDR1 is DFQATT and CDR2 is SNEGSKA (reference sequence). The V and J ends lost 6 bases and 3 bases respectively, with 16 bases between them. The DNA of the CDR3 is TGCAGTGCCCGGGGGCGACTAGGGACAGATACGCAGTATTTT. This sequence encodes CSARGRLGTDTQYF.

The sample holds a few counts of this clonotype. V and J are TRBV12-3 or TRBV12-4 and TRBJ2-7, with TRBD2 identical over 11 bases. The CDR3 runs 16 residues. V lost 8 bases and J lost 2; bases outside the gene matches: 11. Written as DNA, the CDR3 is TGTGCCAGCTCTAACGGGGGGACTAGCGGAACCTACGAGCAGTACTTC. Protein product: CASSNGGTSGTYEQYF.

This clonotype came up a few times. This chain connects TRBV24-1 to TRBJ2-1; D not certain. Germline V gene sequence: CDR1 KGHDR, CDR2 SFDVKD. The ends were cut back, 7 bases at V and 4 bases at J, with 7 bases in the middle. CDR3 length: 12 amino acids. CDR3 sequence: CATRPLYNEQFF. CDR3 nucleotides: TGTGCCACCAGACCGCTATACAATGAGCAGTTCTTC.

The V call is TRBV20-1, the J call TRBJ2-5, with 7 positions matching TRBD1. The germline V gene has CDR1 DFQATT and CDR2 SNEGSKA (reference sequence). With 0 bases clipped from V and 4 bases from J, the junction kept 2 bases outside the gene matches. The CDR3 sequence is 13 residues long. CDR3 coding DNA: TGCAGTGCTAGAGATAGGGGGCGAGAGACCCAGTACTTC. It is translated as CSARDRGRETQYF.

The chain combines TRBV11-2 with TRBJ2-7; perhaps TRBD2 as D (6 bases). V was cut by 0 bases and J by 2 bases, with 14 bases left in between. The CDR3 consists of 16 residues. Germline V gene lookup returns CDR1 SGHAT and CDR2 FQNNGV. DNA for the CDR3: TGTGCCAGCAGCTTAGAGCGTCGGGGGAACGCCTACGAGCAGTACGTC. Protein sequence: CASSLERRGNAYEQYV.

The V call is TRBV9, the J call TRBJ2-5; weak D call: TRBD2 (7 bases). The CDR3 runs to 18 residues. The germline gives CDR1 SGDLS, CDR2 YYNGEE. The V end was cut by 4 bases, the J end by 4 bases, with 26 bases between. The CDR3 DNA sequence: TGTGCCAGCAGCAATCCGCGATCGGGGGGCGAAGGAAGAGAGACCCAGTACTTC. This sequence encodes CASSNPRSGGEGRETQYF.

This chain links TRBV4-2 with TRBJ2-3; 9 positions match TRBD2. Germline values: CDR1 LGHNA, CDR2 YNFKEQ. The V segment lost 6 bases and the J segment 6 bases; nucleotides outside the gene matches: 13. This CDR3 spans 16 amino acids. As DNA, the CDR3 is TGTGCCAGCAGTCCGCTATTCAGCGGGGGGACGGATACGCAGTATTTT. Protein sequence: CASSPLFSGGTDTQYF.

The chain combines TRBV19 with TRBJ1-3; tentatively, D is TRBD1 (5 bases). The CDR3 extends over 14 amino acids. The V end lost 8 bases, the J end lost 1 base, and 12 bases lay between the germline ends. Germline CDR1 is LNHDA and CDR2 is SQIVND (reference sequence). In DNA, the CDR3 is TGTGCCAGTGGGGAAGAGGGGTCTGGAAACACCATATATTTT. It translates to CASGEEGSGNTIYF.

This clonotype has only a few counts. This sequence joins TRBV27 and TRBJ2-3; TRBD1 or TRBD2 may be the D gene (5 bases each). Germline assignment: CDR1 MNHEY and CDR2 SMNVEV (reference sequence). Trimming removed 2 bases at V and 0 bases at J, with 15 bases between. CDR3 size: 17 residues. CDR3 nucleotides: TGTGCCAGCAGTTTAGTTGGGGCGGGTCTTAGCACAGATACGCAGTATTTT. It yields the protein CASSLVGAGLSTDTQYF.

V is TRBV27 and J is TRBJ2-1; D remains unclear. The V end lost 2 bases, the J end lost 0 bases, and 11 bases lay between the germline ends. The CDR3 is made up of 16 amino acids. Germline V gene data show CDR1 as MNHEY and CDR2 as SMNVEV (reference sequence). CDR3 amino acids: CASSLSDNLSYNEQFF. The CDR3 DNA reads TGTGCCAGCAGTTTAAGTGACAACCTCTCCTACAATGAGCAGTTCTTC.

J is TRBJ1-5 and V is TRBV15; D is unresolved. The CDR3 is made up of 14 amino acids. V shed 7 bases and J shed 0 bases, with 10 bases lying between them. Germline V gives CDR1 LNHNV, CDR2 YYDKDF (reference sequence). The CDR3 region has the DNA TGTGCCACCAAGGGAGCCTATAGCAATCAGCCCCAGCATTTT. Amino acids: CATKGAYSNQPQHF.

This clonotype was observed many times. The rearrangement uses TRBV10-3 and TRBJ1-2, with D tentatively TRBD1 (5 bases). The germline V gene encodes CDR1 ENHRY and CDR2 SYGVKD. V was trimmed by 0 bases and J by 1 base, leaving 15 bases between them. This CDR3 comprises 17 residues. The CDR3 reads CAISESGRARINYGYTF. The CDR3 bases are TGTGCCATCAGTGAGTCCGGCAGGGCTAGGATTAACTATGGCTACACCTTC.

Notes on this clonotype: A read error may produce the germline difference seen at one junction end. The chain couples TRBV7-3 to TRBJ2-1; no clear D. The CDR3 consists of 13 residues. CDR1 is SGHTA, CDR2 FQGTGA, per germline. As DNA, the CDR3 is TGTGCCAGCAGTGGTCCCTCCCACAATGAGCAGTTCTTC. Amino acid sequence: CASSGPSHNEQFF.

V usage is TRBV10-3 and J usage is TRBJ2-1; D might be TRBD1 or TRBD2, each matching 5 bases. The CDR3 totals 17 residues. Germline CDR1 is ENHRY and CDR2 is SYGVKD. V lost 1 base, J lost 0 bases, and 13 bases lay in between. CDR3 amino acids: CAISEFGTDSSYNEQFF. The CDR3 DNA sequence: TGTGCCATCAGTGAGTTCGGGACCGATAGCTCCTACAATGAGCAGTTCTTC.

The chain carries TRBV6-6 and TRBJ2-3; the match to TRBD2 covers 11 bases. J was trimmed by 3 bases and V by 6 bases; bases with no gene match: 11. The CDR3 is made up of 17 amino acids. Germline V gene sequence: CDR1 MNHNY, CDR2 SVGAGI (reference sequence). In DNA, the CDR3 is TGTGCCAGCAGCCCCATACCGACTAGCGGGGAAACAGATACGCAGTATTTT. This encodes CASSPIPTSGETDTQYF.

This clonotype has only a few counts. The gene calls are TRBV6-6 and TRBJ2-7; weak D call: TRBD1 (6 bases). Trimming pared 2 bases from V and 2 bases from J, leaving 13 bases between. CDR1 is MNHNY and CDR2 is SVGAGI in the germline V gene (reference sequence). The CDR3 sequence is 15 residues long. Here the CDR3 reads CASSYPGTFPYEQYF. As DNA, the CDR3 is TGTGCCAGCAGTTACCCCGGGACATTTCCCTACGAGCAGTACTTC.